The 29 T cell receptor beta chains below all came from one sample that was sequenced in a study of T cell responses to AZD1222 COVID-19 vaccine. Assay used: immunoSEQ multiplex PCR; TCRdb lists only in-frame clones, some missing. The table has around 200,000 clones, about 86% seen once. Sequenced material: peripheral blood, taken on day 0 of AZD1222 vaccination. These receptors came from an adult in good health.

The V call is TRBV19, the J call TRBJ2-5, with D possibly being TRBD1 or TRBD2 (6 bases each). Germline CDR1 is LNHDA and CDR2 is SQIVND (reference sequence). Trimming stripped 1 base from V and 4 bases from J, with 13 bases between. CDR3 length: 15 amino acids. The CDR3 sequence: CASSIVPGARETQYF. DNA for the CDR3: TGTGCCAGTAGTATAGTCCCGGGGGCAAGAGAGACCCAGTACTTC.

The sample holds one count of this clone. CDR3 DNA: TGTGCCAGCAGCGGCAGGGGTCCCCTCATTAGCACAGATACGCAGTATTTT. Translated, it gives CASSGRGPLISTDTQYF. This rearrangement joins TRBV21-1 to TRBJ2-3; TRBD1, the D gene given by the table, was not confirmed from the DNA. TRBV21-1 is a known pseudogene. The CDR3 covers 17 residues.

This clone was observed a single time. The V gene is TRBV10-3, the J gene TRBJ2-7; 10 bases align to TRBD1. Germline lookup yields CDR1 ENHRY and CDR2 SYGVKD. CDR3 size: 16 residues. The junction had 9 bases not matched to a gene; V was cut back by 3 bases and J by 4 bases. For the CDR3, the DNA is TGTGCCATCAGTGACGCCCCGGGACAGGGGATATACGAGCAGTACTTC. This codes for CAISDAPGQGIYEQYF.

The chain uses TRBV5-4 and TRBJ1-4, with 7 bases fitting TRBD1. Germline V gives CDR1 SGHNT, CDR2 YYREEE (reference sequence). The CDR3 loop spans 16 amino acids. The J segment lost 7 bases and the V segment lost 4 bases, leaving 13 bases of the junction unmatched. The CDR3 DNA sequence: TGTGCCAGCAGCCCCGACCCAGGGGGGTATGCTGAAAAACTGTTTTTT. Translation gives CASSPDPGGYAEKLFF.

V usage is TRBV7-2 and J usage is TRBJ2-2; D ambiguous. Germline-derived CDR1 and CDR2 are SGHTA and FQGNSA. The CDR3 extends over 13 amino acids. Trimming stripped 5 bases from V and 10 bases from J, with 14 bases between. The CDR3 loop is CASSETGGAELFF. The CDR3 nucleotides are TGTGCCAGCAGCGAGACGGGCGGTGCGGAGCTGTTTTTT.

CDR3 DNA sequence: TGTGCCAGCAGCCTAGGGGGGATTGGATACAATGAGCAGTTCTTC. Translating it yields CASSLGGIGYNEQFF. This chain uses TRBV14 with TRBJ2-1, with D perhaps matching TRBD1 or TRBD2 (6 bases each). Trimming removed 4 bases at V and 4 bases at J, with 14 bases between. The CDR3 extends over 15 amino acids. CDR1 is SGHDN, CDR2 FVKESK, per germline.

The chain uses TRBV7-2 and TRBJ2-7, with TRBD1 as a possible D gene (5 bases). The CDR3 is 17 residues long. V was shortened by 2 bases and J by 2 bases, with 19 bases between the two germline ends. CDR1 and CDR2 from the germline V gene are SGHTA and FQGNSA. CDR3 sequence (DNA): TGTGCCAGCAGCTTAACACACGGACCGGCACAGGCCTACGAGCAGTACTTC. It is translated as CASSLTHGPAQAYEQYF.

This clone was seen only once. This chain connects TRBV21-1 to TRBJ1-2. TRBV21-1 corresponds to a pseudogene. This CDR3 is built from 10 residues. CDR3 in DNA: TGTGCCAGCAGCAAAGGAGGCTACACCTTC. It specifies CASSKGGYTF.

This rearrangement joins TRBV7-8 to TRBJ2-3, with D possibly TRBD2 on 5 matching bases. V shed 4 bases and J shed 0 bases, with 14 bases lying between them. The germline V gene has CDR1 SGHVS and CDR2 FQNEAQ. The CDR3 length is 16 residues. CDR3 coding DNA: TGTGCCAGCAGCTCCCACACTAGACGAAGCACAGATACGCAGTATTTT. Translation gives CASSSHTRRSTDTQYF.

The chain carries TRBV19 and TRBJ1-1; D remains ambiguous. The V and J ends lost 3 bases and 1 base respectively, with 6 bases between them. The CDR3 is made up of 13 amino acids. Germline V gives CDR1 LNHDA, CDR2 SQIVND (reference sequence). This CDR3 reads CASSMQANTEAFF. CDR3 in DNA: TGTGCCAGTAGTATGCAGGCGAACACTGAAGCTTTCTTT. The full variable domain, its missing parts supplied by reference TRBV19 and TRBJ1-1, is DGGITQSPKYLFRKEGQNVTLSCEQNLNHDAMYWYRQDPGQGLRLIYYSQIVNDFQKGDIAEGYSVSREKKESFPLTVTSAQKNPTAFYLCASSMQANTEAFFGQGTRLTVV.

The CDR3 here is CASSLRGSNSPLHF. The CDR3 DNA follows: TGTGCCAGCAGTTTAAGGGGGTCGAATTCACCCCTCCACTTT. The V gene is TRBV27, the J gene TRBJ1-6; weak D call: TRBD1 (6 bases). V was trimmed by 2 bases and J by 7 bases, leaving 9 bases between them. The CDR3 runs 14 residues. Germline values: CDR1 MNHEY, CDR2 SMNVEV (reference sequence).

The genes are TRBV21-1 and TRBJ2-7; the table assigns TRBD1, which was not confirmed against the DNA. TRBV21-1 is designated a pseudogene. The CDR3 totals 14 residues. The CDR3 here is CASSPRGGSYEQYF. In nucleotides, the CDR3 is TGTGCCAGCAGCCCCCGAGGGGGATCCTACGAGCAGTACTTC.

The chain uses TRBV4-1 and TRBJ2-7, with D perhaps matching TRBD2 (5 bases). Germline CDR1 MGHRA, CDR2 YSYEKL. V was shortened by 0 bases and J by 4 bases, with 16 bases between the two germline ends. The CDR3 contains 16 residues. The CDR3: CASSQDRAGLGYEQYF. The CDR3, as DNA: TGCGCCAGCAGCCAAGATAGGGCAGGACTGGGTTACGAGCAGTACTTC.

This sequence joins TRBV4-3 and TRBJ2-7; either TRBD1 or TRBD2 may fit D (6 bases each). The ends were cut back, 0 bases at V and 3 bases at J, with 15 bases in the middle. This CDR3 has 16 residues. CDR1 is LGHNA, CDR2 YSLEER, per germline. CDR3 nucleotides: TGCGCCAGCAGCCAAGATATCCGGGGGCTCAACTACGAGCAGTACTTC. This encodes CASSQDIRGLNYEQYF.

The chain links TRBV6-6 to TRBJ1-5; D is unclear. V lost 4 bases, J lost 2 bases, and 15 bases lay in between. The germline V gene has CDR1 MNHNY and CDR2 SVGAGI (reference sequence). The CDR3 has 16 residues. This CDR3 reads CASSSGETLGNQPQHF. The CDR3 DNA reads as TGTGCCAGCAGTTCTGGGGAGACCTTAGGCAATCAGCCCCAGCATTTT.

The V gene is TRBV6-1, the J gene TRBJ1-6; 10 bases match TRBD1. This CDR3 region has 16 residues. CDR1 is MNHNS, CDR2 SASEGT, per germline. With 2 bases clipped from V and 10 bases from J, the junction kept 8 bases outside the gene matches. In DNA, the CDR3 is TGTGCCAGCAGTGAACCGACAGGGGGCGTGAGGTCACCCCTCCACTTT. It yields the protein CASSEPTGGVRSPLHF.

CDR3 loop: CASSQENRVAYEQYF. CDR3 DNA: TGTGCCAGCAGCCAAGAAAACAGGGTGGCTTACGAGCAGTACTTC. The V gene is TRBV4-2, the J gene TRBJ2-7; TRBD1 is a possible D gene (6 bases). Between the trimmed V and J ends, which lost 0 bases and 4 bases, there was a span of 13 bases. CDR1 is LGHNA and CDR2 is YNFKEQ in the germline V gene. The CDR3 extends over 15 amino acids.

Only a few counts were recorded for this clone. CDR3 sequence: CASGQSGQPNEKLFF. In nucleotides, the CDR3 is TGTGCCAGCGGGCAATCGGGACAGCCGAATGAAAAACTGTTTTTT. The chain carries TRBV7-7 and TRBJ1-4; 7 positions agree with TRBD1. V lost 8 bases to trimming and J lost 5 bases; unmatched junction nucleotides: 11. In germline, CDR1 is SSHAT, CDR2 FNYEAQ (reference sequence). The CDR3 extends over 15 amino acids. Full variable domain (remainder filled in from reference TRBV7-7 and TRBJ1-4): GAGVSQSPRYKVTKRGQDVTLRCDPISSHATLYWYQQALGQGPEFLTYFNYEAQPDKSGLPSDRFSAERPEGSISTLTIQRTEQRDSAMYRCASGQSGQPNEKLFFGSGTQLSVL.

This CDR3 reads CASSLAGAAGELFF. Here the CDR3 DNA reads TGCGCCAGCAGCTTGGCAGGGGCCGCCGGGGAGCTGTTTTTT. The chain recombines TRBV5-1 with TRBJ2-2; tentative D call: TRBD1 (6 bases). Trimming cost V 0 bases and J 6 bases, with 9 bases left between them. Germline V gives CDR1 SGHRS, CDR2 YFSETQ. The CDR3 spans 14 residues.

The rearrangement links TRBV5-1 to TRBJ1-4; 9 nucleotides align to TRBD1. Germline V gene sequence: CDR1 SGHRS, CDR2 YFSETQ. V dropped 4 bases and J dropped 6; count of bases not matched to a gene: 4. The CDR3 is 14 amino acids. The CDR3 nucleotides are TGCGCCAGCAGCACGGGACAGGGCTATGAAAAACTGTTTTTT. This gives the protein CASSTGQGYEKLFF.

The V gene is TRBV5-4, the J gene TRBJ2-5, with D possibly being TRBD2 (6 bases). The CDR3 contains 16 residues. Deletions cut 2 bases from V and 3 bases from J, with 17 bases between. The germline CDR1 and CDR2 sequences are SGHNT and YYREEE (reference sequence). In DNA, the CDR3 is TGTGCCAGCAGCTTTATTTCCGGGGGAGGTGAAGAGACCCAGTACTTC. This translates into CASSFISGGGEETQYF.

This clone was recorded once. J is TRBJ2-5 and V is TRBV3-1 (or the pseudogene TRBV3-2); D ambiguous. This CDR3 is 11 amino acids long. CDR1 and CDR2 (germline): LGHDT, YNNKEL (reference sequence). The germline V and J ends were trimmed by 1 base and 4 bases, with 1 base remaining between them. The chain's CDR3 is CASSQAETQYF. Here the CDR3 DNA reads TGTGCCAGCAGCCAAGCAGAGACCCAGTACTTC.

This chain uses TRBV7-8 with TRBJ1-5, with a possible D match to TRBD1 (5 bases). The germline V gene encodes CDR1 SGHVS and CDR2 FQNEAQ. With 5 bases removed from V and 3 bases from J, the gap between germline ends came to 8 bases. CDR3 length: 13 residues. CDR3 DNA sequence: TGTGCCAGCAGCCTGACAGACAATCAGCCCCAGCATTTT. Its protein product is CASSLTDNQPQHF.

The CDR3 spells CASSYSKNRGRYEQYF. The CDR3 DNA reads TGTGCCAGCAGTTACTCGAAGAACAGGGGGCGTTACGAGCAGTACTTC. The chain recombines TRBV6-5 with TRBJ2-7; 9 nucleotides agree with TRBD1. The CDR3 is 16 residues long. Germline V gene sequence: CDR1 MNHEY, CDR2 SVGAGI. Losses at the gene ends were 0 bases for V and 4 bases for J; bases not matched to a gene: 7.

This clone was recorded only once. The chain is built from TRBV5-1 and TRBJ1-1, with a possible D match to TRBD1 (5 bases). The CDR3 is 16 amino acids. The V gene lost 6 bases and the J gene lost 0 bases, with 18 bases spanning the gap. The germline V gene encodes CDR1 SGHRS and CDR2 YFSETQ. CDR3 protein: CASTLRGTEMNTEAFF. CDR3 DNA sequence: TGCGCCAGCACCCTAAGGGGTACGGAAATGAACACTGAAGCTTTCTTT.

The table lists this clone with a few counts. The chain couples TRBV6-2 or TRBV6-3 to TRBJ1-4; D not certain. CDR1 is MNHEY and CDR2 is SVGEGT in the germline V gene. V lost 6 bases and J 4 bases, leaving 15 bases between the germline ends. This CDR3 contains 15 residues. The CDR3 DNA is TGTGCCAGCAGCATTATCGGAGGCGGTAATGAAAAACTGTTTTTT. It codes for CASSIIGGGNEKLFF.

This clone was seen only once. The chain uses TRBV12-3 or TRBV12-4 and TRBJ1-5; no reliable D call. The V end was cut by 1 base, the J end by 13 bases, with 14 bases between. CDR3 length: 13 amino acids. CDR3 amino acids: CASSLGRRLSQHF. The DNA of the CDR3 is TGTGCCAGCAGTTTAGGGCGGCGGTTGTCTCAGCATTTT.

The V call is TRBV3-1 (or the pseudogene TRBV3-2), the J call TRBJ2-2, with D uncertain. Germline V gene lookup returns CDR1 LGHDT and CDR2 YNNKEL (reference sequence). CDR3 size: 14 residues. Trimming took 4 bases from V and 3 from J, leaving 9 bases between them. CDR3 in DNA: TGTGCCAGCAGCCTGGGATGGGACACCGGGGAGCTGTTTTTT. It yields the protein CASSLGWDTGELFF.

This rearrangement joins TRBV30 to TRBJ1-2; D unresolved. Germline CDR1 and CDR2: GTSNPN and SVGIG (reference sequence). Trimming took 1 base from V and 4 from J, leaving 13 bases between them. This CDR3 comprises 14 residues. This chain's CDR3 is CAWSAFRRVYGYTF. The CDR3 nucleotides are TGTGCCTGGAGTGCTTTCCGCAGAGTCTATGGCTACACCTTC.